The 30 T cell receptor beta chains below were found in one sample sequenced in a study of shared clonotypes between healthy human individuals. Only in-frame clones appear in the TCRdb table, and some are missing; sequencing was by immunoSEQ multiplex PCR. The sample consists of 1,400,000 or so clones, 98% of them appearing once. The specimen was naive CD4+ T cells sorted from blood. Subset specified: CD45RA+ positively selected. These receptors were obtained from a man between 25 and 39 years old in good health.

The J gene is TRBJ1-5, the V gene TRBV2; D is perhaps TRBD1 (6 bases). CDR1 is SNHLY and CDR2 is FYNNEI in the germline V gene. The CDR3 sequence is 13 residues long. V lost 7 bases to trimming and J lost 3 bases, with 10 bases between them. CDR3 nucleotides: TGTGCCAGCAAACGGGACAACAATCAGCCCCAGCATTTT. Translation gives CASKRDNNQPQHF. Looking up the rest from reference TRBV2 and TRBJ1-5 gives the full variable domain: EPEVTQTPSHQVTQMGQEVILRCVPISNHLYFYWYRQILGQKVEFLVSFYNNEISEKSEIFDDQFSVERPDGSNFTLKIRSTKLEDSAMYFCASKRDNNQPQHFGDGTRLSIL.

The chain carries TRBV5-4 and TRBJ1-1, with D perhaps matching TRBD1 (6 bases). Deletions cut 0 bases from V and 4 bases from J, with 7 bases between. CDR1 is SGHNT and CDR2 is YYREEE in the germline V gene (reference sequence). The CDR3 length is 13 residues. The CDR3 spells CASSLEGGTEAFF. CDR3 bases: TGTGCCAGCAGCTTGGAGGGGGGCACTGAAGCTTTCTTT.

The genes are TRBV9 and TRBJ1-1, with D tentatively TRBD1 (6 bases). Trimming pared 5 bases from V and 1 base from J, leaving 15 bases between. This CDR3 is built from 15 residues. Germline V gene data show CDR1 as SGDLS and CDR2 as YYNGEE. CDR3 in amino acids: CASSASRGKNTEAFF. CDR3 nucleotide sequence: TGTGCCAGCAGTGCCTCTAGGGGGAAGAACACTGAAGCTTTCTTT.

The J gene is TRBJ1-1, the V gene TRBV18; D ambiguous. The germline V gene has CDR1 KGHSH and CDR2 LQKENI. V lost 3 bases, J lost 3 bases, and 14 bases lay in between. This CDR3 comprises 15 residues. CDR3 in DNA: TGTGCCAGCTCACCGGTGGCGGCTGGGTACACTGAAGCTTTCTTT. This codes for CASSPVAAGYTEAFF.

The chain is built from TRBV6-5 and TRBJ1-5; the D is unclear. Germline V gives CDR1 MNHEY, CDR2 SVGAGI. Trimming cost V 2 bases and J 11 bases, with 13 bases left between them. The CDR3 consists of 13 residues. CDR3 sequence (DNA): TGTGCCAGCAGTTACGGATTGGGCGGGGCCCAGCATTTT. As protein: CASSYGLGGAQHF.

This rearrangement joins TRBV29-1 to TRBJ2-3, with D unresolved. The CDR3 sequence is 19 residues long. The V and J ends lost 3 bases and 2 bases respectively, with 27 bases between them. Germline V CDR1 and CDR2: SQVTM, ANQGSEA. The CDR3 DNA follows: TGCAGCGTTGAGGTGGTTTTATGGGGTAGGGTGAACTACACAGATACGCAGTATTTT. It yields the protein CSVEVVLWGRVNYTDTQYF.

The gene calls are TRBV11-2 and TRBJ2-7; 7 bases map to TRBD2. V lost 4 bases and J lost 2; bases outside the gene matches: 11. The CDR3 covers 16 residues. CDR1 and CDR2 from the germline V gene are SGHAT and FQNNGV. Written as DNA, the CDR3 is TGTGCCAGCAGCTCTCACGAACTAGCGCGGACCTACGAGCAGTACTTC. Amino acids: CASSSHELARTYEQYF.

The chain is built from TRBV7-2 and TRBJ2-1; D is ambiguous. The germline V gene has CDR1 SGHTA and CDR2 FQGNSA. Trimming left V 4 bases short and J 13 bases short, with 8 bases between. CDR3 length: 10 amino acids. CDR3 protein: CASSSRIQFF. The CDR3 region has the DNA TGTGCCAGCAGCTCCCGGATCCAGTTCTTC.

The chain recombines TRBV18 with TRBJ1-5; possible D gene TRBD1, 5 bases. CDR1 KGHSH and CDR2 LQKENI come from the germline V gene. The CDR3 spans 15 residues. Trimming cost V 3 bases and J 7 bases, with 16 bases left between them. The CDR3 coding sequence is TGTGCCAGCTCACCCAGGCCAGGGATTAGGCAGCCCCAGCATTTT. Its protein product is CASSPRPGIRQPQHF.

The chain has TRBV18 and TRBJ2-1; TRBD1 aligns across 7 bases. V shed 6 bases and J 4 bases; nucleotides not matched to a gene: 6. The CDR3 sequence is 14 residues long. Germline V gives CDR1 KGHSH, CDR2 LQKENI. CDR3 nucleotides: TGTGCCAGCTCGGTGGACAGGTCATACAATGAGCAGTTCTTC. Protein product: CASSVDRSYNEQFF. Together with reference TRBV18 and TRBJ2-1, the CDR3 gives the full variable domain: NAGVMQNPRHLVRRRGQEARLRCSPMKGHSHVYWYRQLPEEGLKFMVYLQKENIIDESGMPKERFSAEFPKEGPSILRIQQVVRGDSAAYFCASSVDRSYNEQFFGPGTRLTVL.

In the case of this clone: This sample also contains other DNA sequences that code for the same CDR3. This chain links TRBV5-1 with TRBJ2-3; 12 nucleotides match TRBD2. Looked up from germline, CDR1 is SGHRS and CDR2 is YFSETQ. This CDR3 has 15 amino acids. Trimming removed 4 bases from V and 3 bases from J; junction bases left unmatched: 3. The CDR3 DNA follows: TGCGCCAGCAGCGCCCTAGCGGGAGGGACAGATACGCAGTATTTT. This codes for CASSALAGGTDTQYF.

J is TRBJ2-1 and V is TRBV2; TRBD1 matches at 7 bases. CDR1 is SNHLY, CDR2 FYNNEI, per germline. The CDR3 is made up of 13 amino acids. The J segment lost 10 bases and the V segment lost 9 bases, leaving 12 bases of the junction unmatched. CDR3 region: CASRDRPSEEQFF. The CDR3 DNA sequence: TGTGCCAGTAGGGACAGACCTTCTGAAGAGCAGTTCTTC.

The chain carries TRBV5-6 and TRBJ1-5, with D maybe TRBD1 (5 bases). Germline CDR1 and CDR2: SGHDT and YYEEEE. There are 18 residues in the CDR3. With 1 base removed from V and 0 bases from J, the gap between germline ends came to 17 bases. CDR3 sequence reads: CASSLRGRPEPSNQPQHF. The CDR3 DNA follows: TGTGCCAGCAGCTTGAGGGGCAGACCAGAACCTAGCAATCAGCCCCAGCATTTT. The whole variable domain, filled in from reference TRBV5-6 and TRBJ1-5, reads DAGVTQSPTHLIKTRGQQVTLRCSPKSGHDTVSWYQQALGQGPQFIFQYYEEEERQRGNFPDRFSGHQFPNYSSELNVNALLLGDSALYLCASSLRGRPEPSNQPQHFGDGTRLSIL.

This clone was seen only once. V is TRBV29-1 and J is TRBJ1-5, with D unresolved. The CDR3 spans 11 residues. With 7 bases removed from V and 10 bases from J, the gap between germline ends came to 14 bases. The germline CDR1 and CDR2 sequences are SQVTM and ANQGSEA. The CDR3 DNA sequence: TGCAGCGCCGGTGGTATGGGCCCCCAGCATTTT. Translating gives CSAGGMGPQHF.

The chain links TRBV29-1 to TRBJ1-4; D may be TRBD1 (5 bases). This CDR3 region has 15 residues. V lost 7 bases and J lost 7, with 22 bases in between. In germline, CDR1 is SQVTM, CDR2 ANQGSEA. The CDR3 is CSGALPQGGIEKLFF. CDR3 bases: TGCAGCGGCGCTCTGCCCCAGGGTGGAATTGAAAAACTGTTTTTT.

This sequence joins TRBV28 and TRBJ2-5; D may be TRBD1 (6 bases). There are 13 residues in the CDR3. The germline V gene has CDR1 MDHEN and CDR2 SYDVKM. The V and J ends lost 5 bases and 4 bases respectively, with 11 bases between them. This CDR3 reads CASSTTGLETQYF. The CDR3 DNA is TGTGCCAGCAGTACAACAGGGCTAGAGACCCAGTACTTC.

This clone was detected once. The V and J genes are TRBV6-4 and TRBJ2-5; TRBD2 matches at 10 bases. The CDR3 is made up of 14 amino acids. CDR1 MRHNA and CDR2 SNTAGT come from the germline V gene. The trim removed 1 base at V and 7 bases at J, leaving 3 bases unmatched. CDR3 region: CASSDFQREGTQYF. The DNA for the CDR3 is TGTGCCAGCAGTGACTTCCAGCGGGAGGGGACCCAGTACTTC.

The rearrangement uses TRBV20-1 and TRBJ1-3; D is undetermined. In germline, CDR1 is DFQATT, CDR2 SNEGSKA (reference sequence). The CDR3 consists of 11 residues. V shed 3 bases and J shed 3 bases, with 3 bases lying between them. Here the CDR3 DNA reads TGCAGTGCTAGTTTTGGAAACACCATATATTTT. As protein: CSASFGNTIYF.

This chain uses TRBV29-1 with TRBJ2-1, with D tentatively TRBD1 (6 bases). Per germline, CDR1 SQVTM and CDR2 ANQGSEA. V gave up 1 base and J gave up 5 bases, with 15 bases separating them. This CDR3 has 15 residues. CDR3 bases: TGCAGCGTTGAAGGGGACGGGACACCCGACAATGAGCAGTTCTTC. It specifies CSVEGDGTPDNEQFF.

This clone has a single count. The V gene is TRBV7-2, the J gene TRBJ1-2, with a weak D call TRBD1 (6 bases). The CDR3 contains 13 residues. Germline V lookup: CDR1 SGHTA, CDR2 FQGNSA. The germline V and J ends were trimmed by 2 bases and 7 bases, with 11 bases remaining between them. The CDR3 DNA sequence: TGTGCCAGCAGCTTAATACAGGGTCGTGGCTACACCTTC. Translation: CASSLIQGRGYTF. Drawing the rest from reference TRBV7-2 and TRBJ1-2, the complete variable domain is GAGVSQSPSNKVTEKGKDVELRCDPISGHTALYWYRQSLGQGLEFLIYFQGNSAPDKSGLPSDRFSAERTGGSVSTLTIQRTQQEDSAVYLCASSLIQGRGYTFGSGTRLTVV.

The chain recombines TRBV7-2 with TRBJ2-3; 8 positions match TRBD2. The CDR3 has 18 residues. CDR1 is SGHTA and CDR2 is FQGNSA in the germline V gene. V was clipped by 3 bases and J by 1 base; unmatched bases: 12. The CDR3 nucleotides are TGTGCCAGCAGCTTCCGCCGCCCCGGGAGGGCCGGCACAGATACGCAGTATTTT. Its protein is CASSFRRPGRAGTDTQYF.

The gene calls are TRBV2 and TRBJ2-3; either TRBD1 or TRBD2 may supply D (5 bases each). The germline gives CDR1 SNHLY, CDR2 FYNNEI. Between the trimmed V and J ends, which lost 8 bases and 1 base, there was a span of 13 bases. CDR3 length: 14 residues. DNA for the CDR3: TGTGCCAGCTCCCAAAGAGGGGGCACAGATACGCAGTATTTT. Its translation is CASSQRGGTDTQYF.

V gene TRBV27 combines with J gene TRBJ1-1; no definite D call. The V and J ends lost 5 bases and 7 bases respectively, with 14 bases between them. The CDR3 totals 13 residues. The germline CDR1 and CDR2 sequences are MNHEY and SMNVEV (reference sequence). The CDR3, as DNA: TGTGCCAGCAGTGCTCTTACCGGGCTTGAAGCTTTCTTT. It is translated as CASSALTGLEAFF.

The chain recombines TRBV10-1 with TRBJ2-3, with D possibly TRBD2 on 5 matching bases. Deletions cut 8 bases from V and 0 bases from J, with 9 bases between. This CDR3 is 13 amino acids long. CDR1 and CDR2 (germline): WNHNN, SYGVQD (reference sequence). The CDR3 DNA follows: TGCGCCAGCGCCACGGGGAGCACAGATACGCAGTATTTT. Translated, it gives CASATGSTDTQYF.

The chain carries TRBV7-8 and TRBJ2-1, with 7 bases that match TRBD2. V dropped 0 bases and J dropped 0; count of bases not matched to a gene: 5. The CDR3 extends over 17 amino acids. CDR1 SGHVS and CDR2 FQNEAQ come from the germline V gene. CDR3 nucleotide sequence: TGTGCCAGCAGCTTAGCGCTTCGCGGGAGCTCCTACAATGAGCAGTTCTTC. Amino acid sequence: CASSLALRGSSYNEQFF.

The DNA of the CDR3 is TGCGCCAGCAGCTTCTCTCAGGGGGGTCAGCCCCAGCATTTT. Translation: CASSFSQGGQPQHF. V and J are TRBV5-1 and TRBJ1-5; TRBD1 matches at 7 bases. The CDR3 is made up of 14 amino acids. The J segment lost 6 bases and the V segment lost 2 bases, leaving 5 bases of the junction unmatched. Germline assignment: CDR1 SGHRS and CDR2 YFSETQ. The whole variable domain, remainder taken from reference TRBV5-1 and TRBJ1-5, is KAGVTQTPRYLIKTRGQQVTLSCSPISGHRSVSWYQQTPGQGLQFLFEYFSETQRNKGNFPGRFSGRQFSNSRSEMNVSTLELGDSALYLCASSFSQGGQPQHFGDGTRLSIL.

The V call is TRBV5-6, the J call TRBJ1-2; D is uncertain. CDR3 size: 13 residues. The ends were cut back, 0 bases at V and 8 bases at J, with 11 bases in the middle. The germline CDR1 and CDR2 sequences are SGHDT and YYEEEE. CDR3 residues: CASSLEGNRGYTF. The CDR3 DNA is TGTGCCAGCAGCTTGGAAGGGAACCGGGGCTACACCTTC.

The genes are TRBV6-5 and TRBJ2-7; D gene uncertain. V lost 4 bases and J lost 4, with 17 bases in between. CDR3 length: 15 residues. Germline V gene sequence: CDR1 MNHEY, CDR2 SVGAGI. Here the CDR3 DNA reads TGTGCCAGCAGTTCCGCTTTCCGTCCCAGTTACGAGCAGTACTTC. Translating gives CASSSAFRPSYEQYF.

This sequence joins TRBV5-4 and TRBJ1-1; 7 positions match TRBD1. The CDR3 covers 13 residues. Losses at the gene ends were 2 bases for V and 11 bases for J; bases not matched to a gene: 9. CDR1 SGHNT and CDR2 YYREEE come from the germline V gene (reference sequence). For the CDR3, the DNA is TGTGCCAGCAGCTTTCCCCAACAGGGGCGGGCTTTCTTT. As protein: CASSFPQQGRAFF.

The chain employs TRBV5-8 and TRBJ2-7, with D possibly TRBD2 on 6 matching bases. The V gene's germline CDR1 is SGHTS and CDR2 YDEGEE. The CDR3 extends over 14 amino acids. V dropped 0 bases and J dropped 2 bases, with 9 bases sitting between them. The CDR3 here is CASSLGGVPYEQYF. CDR3 bases: TGTGCCAGCAGCTTGGGGGGGGTTCCCTACGAGCAGTACTTC.